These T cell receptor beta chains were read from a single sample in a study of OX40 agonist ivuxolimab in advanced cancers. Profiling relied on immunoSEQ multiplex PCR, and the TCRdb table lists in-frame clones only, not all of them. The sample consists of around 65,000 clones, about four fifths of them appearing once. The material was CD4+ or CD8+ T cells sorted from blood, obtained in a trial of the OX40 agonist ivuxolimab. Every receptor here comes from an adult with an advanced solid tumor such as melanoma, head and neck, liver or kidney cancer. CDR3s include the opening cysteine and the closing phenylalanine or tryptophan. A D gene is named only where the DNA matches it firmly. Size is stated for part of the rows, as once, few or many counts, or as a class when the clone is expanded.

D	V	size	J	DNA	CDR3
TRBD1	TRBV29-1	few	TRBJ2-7	TGCAGCGTTGGAACCGGGACAGGCCTCGGTGAGCAGTACTTC	CSVGTGTGLGEQYF
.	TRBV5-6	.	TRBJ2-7	TGTGCCAGCAGCTTGGGGGGAGTCGGTATGGTAGAGCAGTACTTC	CASSLGGVGMVEQYF
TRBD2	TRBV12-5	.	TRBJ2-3	TGTGCTAGTGTGAGGGGCAGGGGCCTCACTAGCGGGGCCCCTGATACGCAGTATTTT	CASVRGRGLTSGAPDTQYF
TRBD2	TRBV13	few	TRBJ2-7	TGTGCCAGCAGCCCCCGGACTAGCGGGGCCTCTTCCTACGAGCAGTACTTC	CASSPRTSGASSYEQYF
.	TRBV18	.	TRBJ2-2	TGTGCCAGCCCAATCACCCCAGGGAGGAACACCGGGGAGCTGTTTTTT	CASPITPGRNTGELFF
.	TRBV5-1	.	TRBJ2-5	TGCGCCAGCAGCCCCTCGGACCGATACGAAGAGACCCAGTACTTC	CASSPSDRYEETQYF
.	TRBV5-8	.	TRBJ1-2	TGTGCCAGCAGCCCAGCTAACTATGGCTACACCTTC	CASSPANYGYTF
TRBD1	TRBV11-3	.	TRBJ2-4	TGTGCCAGCAGCTTATACAGGGGCCCCTCTCTAGCCAAAAACATTCAGTACTTC	CASSLYRGPSLAKNIQYF
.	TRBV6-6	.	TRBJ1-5	TGTGCCAGCAGTCCAACACGGCGCGAGCCCCAGCATTTT	CASSPTRREPQHF
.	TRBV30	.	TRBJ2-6	TGTGCCTGGAGTGTACAAGGCTCCTCGGGGGCCAACGTCCTGACTTTC	CAWSVQGSSGANVLTF
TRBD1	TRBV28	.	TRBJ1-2	TGTGCCAGCAGCTTGACAGGGGGCGCGGGGGGCTACACCTTC	CASSLTGGAGGYTF
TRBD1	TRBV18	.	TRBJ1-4	TGTGCCAGCTCACCGGGGGACAGGGGGCTTGTAAATGAAAAACTGTTTTTT	CASSPGDRGLVNEKLFF
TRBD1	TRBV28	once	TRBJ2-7	TGTGCCAGCAGTTCGGGGTACGGGACAGGGCACTACGAGCAGTACTTC	CASSSGYGTGHYEQYF
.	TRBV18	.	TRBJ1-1	TGTGCCAGCTCACCAAATTCTCAGGCCGCGAACACTGAAGCTTTCTTT	CASSPNSQAANTEAFF
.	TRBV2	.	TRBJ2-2	TGTGCCAGCAGTAGTATAGGGACTCAAAAGGGCGGGGAGCTGTTTTTT	CASSSIGTQKGGELFF
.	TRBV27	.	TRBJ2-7	TGTGCCAGCAGTTTGTTGGGGGACGGGCAGTACTTC	CASSLLGDGQYF
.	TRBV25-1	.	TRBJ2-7	TGTGCCAGCAGGGGCGACAGACTACCCTACGAGCAGTACTTC	CASRGDRLPYEQYF
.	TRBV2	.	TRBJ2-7	TGTGCCAGCAGTGAAGTCAGTCGCTCCTACGAGCAGTACTTC	CASSEVSRSYEQYF